Listed here are 20 T cell receptor beta chains from one sample, sequenced in a study of blood T cell repertoires in COVID-19. This table comes from immunoSEQ multiplex PCR, and its TCRdb copy is limited to in-frame clones, with some not included. Here the sample spans about 170,000 clones, 80% to 85% being singletons. Sequenced material: peripheral blood. All receptors derive from an older man with active or convalescent COVID-19.

This clone was counted between two and nine times. The gene calls are TRBV6-4 and TRBJ1-5, with 10 bases lining up with TRBD1. V lost 5 bases to trimming and J lost 0 bases; unmatched junction nucleotides: 7. Germline V gene data show CDR1 as MRHNA and CDR2 as SNTAGT. There are 17 residues in the CDR3. The CDR3 here is CASSSGTGDVSNQPQHF. The CDR3 region has the DNA TGTGCCAGCAGTTCTGGGACAGGGGACGTTAGCAATCAGCCCCAGCATTTT.

This clone has only a few counts. V and J are TRBV5-1 and TRBJ2-3; TRBD2 agrees at 10 bases. J was trimmed by 1 base and V by 0 bases; bases with no gene match: 5. This CDR3 is 17 amino acids long. Germline CDR1 is SGHRS and CDR2 is YFSETQ. CDR3 loop: CASSLELAGTGTDTQYF. The CDR3 DNA reads TGCGCCAGCAGCTTGGAACTAGCGGGAACTGGCACAGATACGCAGTATTTT.

V usage is TRBV3-1 (or the pseudogene TRBV3-2) and J usage is TRBJ1-5; 7 positions agree with TRBD1. Trimming cost V 5 bases and J 2 bases; bases outside gene matches: 3. The CDR3 length is 14 residues. Germline V gene sequence: CDR1 LGHDT, CDR2 YNNKEL (reference sequence). The DNA of the CDR3 is TGTGCCAGCAGCTCCGGGACAGGCAATCAGCCCCAGCATTTT. As protein: CASSSGTGNQPQHF.

The CDR3 DNA reads as TGTGCCAGCAGCTTAGCGGGGACTAGCGGGAGAAATGAGCAGTTCTTC. Translating gives CASSLAGTSGRNEQFF. This rearrangement joins TRBV7-2 to TRBJ2-1, with TRBD2 identical over 14 bases. V lost 0 bases, J lost 7 bases, and 2 bases stayed unmatched. CDR3 length: 16 residues. CDR1 and CDR2 from the germline V gene are SGHTA and FQGNSA.

This chain joins TRBV28 and TRBJ2-4; D is unresolved. CDR1 is MDHEN and CDR2 is SYDVKM in the germline V gene. This CDR3 has 12 residues. V shed 10 bases and J shed 7 bases, with 14 bases lying between them. In DNA, the CDR3 is TGTGCCACCCGTGGGCCTTCGAACATTCAGTACTTC. As protein: CATRGPSNIQYF.

This chain links TRBV5-5 with TRBJ1-1; D is uncertain. Between the trimmed V and J ends, which lost 7 bases and 4 bases, there was a span of 14 bases. CDR3 size: 13 residues. The germline V gene has CDR1 SGHKS and CDR2 YYEKEE (reference sequence). The CDR3, as DNA: TGTGCCAGCGGCGGGCAACCGGGCACTGAAGCTTTCTTT. This encodes CASGGQPGTEAFF.

The chain combines TRBV19 with TRBJ2-7, with 7 bases matching TRBD2. The CDR3 extends over 14 amino acids. Trimming removed 1 base from V and 2 bases from J; junction bases left unmatched: 2. CDR1 and CDR2 from the germline V gene are LNHDA and SQIVND (reference sequence). In DNA form, the CDR3 reads TGTGCCAGTAGTATAGGGGGAGGGACCTACGAGCAGTACTTC. Its translation: CASSIGGGTYEQYF.

The rearrangement links TRBV5-1 to TRBJ2-7; TRBD1 might be the D (5 bases). This CDR3 has 14 amino acids. V shed 2 bases and J shed 5 bases, with 14 bases lying between them. Per the germline V gene, CDR1 is SGHRS and CDR2 is YFSETQ. The CDR3 protein is CASSFLGSDNEQYF. The DNA of the CDR3 is TGCGCCAGCAGCTTCTTGGGGTCGGACAACGAGCAGTACTTC.

This clone was recorded a few times. The chain has TRBV10-2 and TRBJ1-1; D call uncertain. CDR3 length equals 13 residues. The V and J ends lost 8 bases and 1 base respectively, with 11 bases between them. Germline lookup yields CDR1 WSHSY and CDR2 SAAADI. The DNA for the CDR3 is TGCGCCAGCTTCGAGAGAAGGAACACTGAAGCTTTCTTT. Protein: CASFERRNTEAFF.

The V and J genes are TRBV27 and TRBJ2-1; TRBD2 agrees at 10 bases. There are 18 residues in the CDR3. Germline V CDR1 and CDR2: MNHEY, SMNVEV (reference sequence). The V and J ends lost 2 bases and 0 bases, in that order; junction bases with no gene match: 7. The CDR3 spells CASSLPSGRARSYNEQFF. Here the CDR3 DNA reads TGTGCCAGCAGTTTACCCAGCGGGAGGGCCCGCTCCTACAATGAGCAGTTCTTC.

In DNA form, the CDR3 reads TGTGCCAGCAGCCAAGAAGTGGGACTAGCAACCCACGAGCAGTACTTC. Its translation is CASSQEVGLATHEQYF. The chain combines TRBV3-1 (or the pseudogene TRBV3-2) with TRBJ2-7; 9 bases are a match to TRBD2. Germline V gene lookup returns CDR1 LGHDT and CDR2 YNNKEL (reference sequence). J gave up 5 bases and V 0 bases, and 8 bases lay outside the gene matches. This CDR3 spans 16 amino acids.

V gene TRBV7-6 combines with J gene TRBJ1-1; TRBD1 is a possible D gene (5 bases). Germline loops: CDR1 SGHVS, CDR2 FNYEAQ. Trimming removed 7 bases at V and 0 bases at J, with 15 bases between. The CDR3 covers 15 residues. Written as DNA, the CDR3 is TGTGCCAGCACCAGACAGAGTTTTATGAACACTGAAGCTTTCTTT. Translating it yields CASTRQSFMNTEAFF.

The chain couples TRBV10-2 to TRBJ1-1; D unresolved. CDR1 is WSHSY and CDR2 is SAAADI in the germline V gene. CDR3 size: 13 residues. V lost 7 bases and J lost 4, with 13 bases in between. CDR3 sequence reads: CASIKEAGTEAFF. The DNA of the CDR3 is TGCGCCAGCATTAAGGAGGCAGGCACTGAAGCTTTCTTT.

This rearrangement joins TRBV6-5 to TRBJ2-3; TRBD1 is a possible D gene (7 bases). The CDR3 spans 13 residues. Germline V CDR1 and CDR2: MNHEY, SVGAGI. The V gene lost 6 bases and the J gene lost 5 bases, with 12 bases spanning the gap. As DNA, the CDR3 is TGTGCCAGCAGGTCGCAGGGGGGAGATACGCAGTATTTT. It translates to CASRSQGGDTQYF.

Only a few counts were recorded for this clone. J is TRBJ2-6 and V is TRBV28; TRBD1 matches at 7 bases. CDR3 length equals 16 residues. Germline CDR1 is MDHEN and CDR2 is SYDVKM. Trimming removed 2 bases from V and 2 bases from J; junction bases left unmatched: 3. DNA of the CDR3: TGTGCCAGCAGTTTAACAGGGGACCCTGGGGCCAACGTCCTGACTTTC. Protein product: CASSLTGDPGANVLTF. Supplemented by reference TRBV28 and TRBJ2-6, the full variable domain reads DVKVTQSSRYLVKRTGEKVFLECVQDMDHENMFWYRQDPGLGLRLIYFSYDVKMKEKGDIPEGYSVSREKKERFSLILESASTNQTSMYLCASSLTGDPGANVLTFGAGSRLTVL.

This chain links TRBV7-2 with TRBJ2-5; maybe TRBD1 (7 bases). Germline V CDR1 and CDR2: SGHTA, FQGNSA. The CDR3 length is 15 residues. V was clipped by 5 bases and J by 5 bases, with 18 bases between them. In DNA form, the CDR3 reads TGTGCCAGCAGCCGCGGGACAGCTGGAGGTGAGACCCAGTACTTC. Residues: CASSRGTAGGETQYF.

This chain connects TRBV18 to TRBJ1-3; D unresolved. V was cut by 4 bases and J by 3 bases, with 10 bases left in between. The CDR3 loop spans 14 amino acids. The V gene's germline CDR1 is KGHSH and CDR2 LQKENI. As DNA, the CDR3 is TGTGCCAGCTCACGAAGCGGTAGTGGAAACACCATATATTTT. Its translation: CASSRSGSGNTIYF.

This rearrangement joins TRBV6-6 to TRBJ1-5, with 7 bases aligning to TRBD1. This CDR3 is built from 14 residues. With 7 bases clipped from V and 5 bases from J, the junction kept 8 bases outside the gene matches. From germline, CDR1 is MNHNY and CDR2 SVGAGI (reference sequence). The CDR3 nucleotides are TGTGCCAGCACCATCCGGCAGGGGGATCAGCCCCAGCATTTT. Translating it yields CASTIRQGDQPQHF.

The V and J genes are TRBV5-1 and TRBJ2-7; D perhaps matches TRBD2 (6 bases). Germline lookup yields CDR1 SGHRS and CDR2 YFSETQ. Trimming left V 1 base short and J 6 bases short, with 20 bases between. The CDR3 loop spans 16 amino acids. The CDR3 protein is CASSLSGGTGGREQYF. CDR3 in DNA: TGCGCCAGCAGCTTGTCGGGCGGGACTGGGGGACGCGAGCAGTACTTC. Looking up the rest from reference TRBV5-1 and TRBJ2-7 gives the full variable domain: KAGVTQTPRYLIKTRGQQVTLSCSPISGHRSVSWYQQTPGQGLQFLFEYFSETQRNKGNFPGRFSGRQFSNSRSEMNVSTLELGDSALYLCASSLSGGTGGREQYFGPGTRLTVT.

The chain carries TRBV5-1 and TRBJ1-4, with D unclear. V lost 1 base and J 2 bases, leaving 6 bases between the germline ends. This CDR3 is built from 14 residues. Germline V CDR1 and CDR2: SGHRS, YFSETQ. CDR3 in DNA: TGCGCCAGCAGCTTGTGGAGTACTAATGAAAAACTGTTTTTT. This codes for CASSLWSTNEKLFF.